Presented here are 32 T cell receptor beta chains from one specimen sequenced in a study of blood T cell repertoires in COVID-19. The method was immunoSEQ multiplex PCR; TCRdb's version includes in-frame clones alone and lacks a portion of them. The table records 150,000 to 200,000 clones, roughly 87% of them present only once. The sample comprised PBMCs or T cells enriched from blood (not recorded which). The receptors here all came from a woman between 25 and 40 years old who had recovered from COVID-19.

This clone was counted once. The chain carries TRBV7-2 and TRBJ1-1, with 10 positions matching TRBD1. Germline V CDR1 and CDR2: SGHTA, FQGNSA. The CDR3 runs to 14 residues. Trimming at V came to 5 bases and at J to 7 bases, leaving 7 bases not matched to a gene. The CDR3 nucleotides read TGTGCCAGCAGCCGGTTGGGACAGGGGTATGAAGCTTTCTTT. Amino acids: CASSRLGQGYEAFF. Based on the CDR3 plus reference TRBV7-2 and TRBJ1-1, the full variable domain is GAGVSQSPSNKVTEKGKDVELRCDPISGHTALYWYRQSLGQGLEFLIYFQGNSAPDKSGLPSDRFSAERTGGSVSTLTIQRTQQEDSAVYLCASSRLGQGYEAFFGQGTRLTVV.

The CDR3 DNA reads as TGTGCCAGCAGCTTAAGCCAGGGTGAGCAGTTCTTC. As protein: CASSLSQGEQFF. V and J are TRBV7-3 and TRBJ2-1; tentative D call: TRBD1 (5 bases). In germline, CDR1 is SGHTA, CDR2 FQGTGA. V lost 1 base and J lost 9, with 7 bases in between. The CDR3 covers 12 residues.

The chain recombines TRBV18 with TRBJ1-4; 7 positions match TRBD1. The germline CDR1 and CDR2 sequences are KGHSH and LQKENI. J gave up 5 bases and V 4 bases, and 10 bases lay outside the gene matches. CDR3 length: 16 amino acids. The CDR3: CASSRVTGEHNEKLFF. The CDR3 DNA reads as TGTGCCAGCTCACGGGTTACAGGGGAGCACAATGAAAAACTGTTTTTT.

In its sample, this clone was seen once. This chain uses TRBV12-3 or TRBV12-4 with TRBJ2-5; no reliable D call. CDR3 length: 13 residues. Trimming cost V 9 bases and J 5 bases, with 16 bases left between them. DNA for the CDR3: TGTGCCAGTAGATTCTCGCTGCGGGAGACCCAGTACTTC. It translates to CASRFSLRETQYF.

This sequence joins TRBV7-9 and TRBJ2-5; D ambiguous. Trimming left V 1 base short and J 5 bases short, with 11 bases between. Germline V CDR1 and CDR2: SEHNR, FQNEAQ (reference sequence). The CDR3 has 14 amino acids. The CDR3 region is CASSLEVVSETQYF. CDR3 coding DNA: TGTGCCAGCAGCTTAGAAGTAGTCTCGGAGACCCAGTACTTC.

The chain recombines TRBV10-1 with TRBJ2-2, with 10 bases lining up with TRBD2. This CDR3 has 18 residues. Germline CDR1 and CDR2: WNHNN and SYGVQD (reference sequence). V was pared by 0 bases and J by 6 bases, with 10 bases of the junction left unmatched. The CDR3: CASSESLAGESGPGELFF. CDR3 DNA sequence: TGCGCCAGCAGTGAGTCTCTAGCGGGGGAATCAGGGCCCGGGGAGCTGTTTTTT.

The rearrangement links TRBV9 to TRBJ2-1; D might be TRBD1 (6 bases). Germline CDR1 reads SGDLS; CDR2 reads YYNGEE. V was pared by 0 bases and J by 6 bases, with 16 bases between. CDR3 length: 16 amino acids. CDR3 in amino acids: CASSVAGQGWFNEQFF. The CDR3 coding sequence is TGTGCCAGCAGCGTAGCAGGGCAGGGGTGGTTCAATGAGCAGTTCTTC. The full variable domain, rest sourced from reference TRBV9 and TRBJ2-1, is DSGVTQTPKHLITATGQRVTLRCSPRSGDLSVYWYQQSLDQGLQFLIQYYNGEERAKGNILERFSAQQFPDLHSELNLSSLELGDSALYFCASSVAGQGWFNEQFFGPGTRLTVL.

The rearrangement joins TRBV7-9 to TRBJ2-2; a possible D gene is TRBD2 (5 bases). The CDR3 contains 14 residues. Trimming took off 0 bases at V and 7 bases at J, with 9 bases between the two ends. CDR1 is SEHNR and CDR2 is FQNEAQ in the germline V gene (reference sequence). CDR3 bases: TGTGCCAGCAGCTTAGCCACGGGGAGCGGGGAGCTGTTTTTT. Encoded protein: CASSLATGSGELFF. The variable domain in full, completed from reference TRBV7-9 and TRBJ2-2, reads DTGVSQNPRHKITKRGQNVTFRCDPISEHNRLYWYRQTLGQGPEFLTYFQNEAQLEKSRLLSDRFSAERPKGSFSTLEIQRTEQGDSAMYLCASSLATGSGELFFGEGSRLTVL.

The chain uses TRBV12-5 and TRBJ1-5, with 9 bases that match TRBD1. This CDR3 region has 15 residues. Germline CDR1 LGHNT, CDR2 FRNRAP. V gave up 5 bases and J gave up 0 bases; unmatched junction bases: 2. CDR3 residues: CASGGDRDSNQPQHF. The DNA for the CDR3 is TGTGCTAGTGGTGGGGACAGGGATAGCAATCAGCCCCAGCATTTT.

The DNA of the CDR3 is TGTGCCAGCAGCTTAGACGGCAATGAGCAGTTCTTC. Translation: CASSLDGNEQFF. The rearrangement joins TRBV7-9 to TRBJ2-1; no firm D call. The germline V gene encodes CDR1 SEHNR and CDR2 FQNEAQ (reference sequence). Trimming took off 1 base at V and 6 bases at J, with 4 bases between the two ends. The CDR3 has 12 residues.

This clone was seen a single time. In DNA form, the CDR3 reads TGTGCCAGTAGTAGAACATCCGGGACTAGCGGACCCAATGAGCAGTTCTTC. This encodes CASSRTSGTSGPNEQFF. V gene TRBV19 combines with J gene TRBJ2-1; 11 bases match TRBD2. Germline V gene sequence: CDR1 LNHDA, CDR2 SQIVND (reference sequence). V shed 4 bases, J shed 6 bases, and the junction held 11 bases outside the gene matches. The CDR3 totals 17 residues. Combining the CDR3 with reference TRBV19 and TRBJ2-1 gives the whole variable domain DGGITQSPKYLFRKEGQNVTLSCEQNLNHDAMYWYRQDPGQGLRLIYYSQIVNDFQKGDIAEGYSVSREKKESFPLTVTSAQKNPTAFYLCASSRTSGTSGPNEQFFGPGTRLTVL.

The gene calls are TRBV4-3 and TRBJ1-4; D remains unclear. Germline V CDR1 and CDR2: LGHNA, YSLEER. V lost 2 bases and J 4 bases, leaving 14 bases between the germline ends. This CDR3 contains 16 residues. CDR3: CASSQQGRGHNEKLFF. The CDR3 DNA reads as TGCGCCAGCAGCCAACAAGGCCGAGGCCATAATGAAAAACTGTTTTTT.

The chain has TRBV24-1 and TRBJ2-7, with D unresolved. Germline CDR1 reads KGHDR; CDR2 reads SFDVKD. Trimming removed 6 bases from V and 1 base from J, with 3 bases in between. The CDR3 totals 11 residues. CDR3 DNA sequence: TGTGCCACCAGTCAATCCTACGAGCAGTACTTC. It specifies CATSQSYEQYF.

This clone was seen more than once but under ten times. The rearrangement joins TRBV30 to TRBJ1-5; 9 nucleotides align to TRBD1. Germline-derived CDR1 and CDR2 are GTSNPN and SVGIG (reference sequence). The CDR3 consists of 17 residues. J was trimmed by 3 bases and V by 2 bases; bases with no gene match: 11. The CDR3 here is CAWSQGRTGDVNQPQHF. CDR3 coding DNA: TGTGCCTGGAGTCAAGGCCGGACAGGGGACGTCAATCAGCCCCAGCATTTT.

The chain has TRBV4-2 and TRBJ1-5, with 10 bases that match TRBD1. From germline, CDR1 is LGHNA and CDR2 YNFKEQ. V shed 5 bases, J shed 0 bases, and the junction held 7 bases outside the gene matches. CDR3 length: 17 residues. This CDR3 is CASSDRDRGYSNQPQHF. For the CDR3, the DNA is TGTGCCAGCAGCGACCGGGACAGGGGTTATAGCAATCAGCCCCAGCATTTT.

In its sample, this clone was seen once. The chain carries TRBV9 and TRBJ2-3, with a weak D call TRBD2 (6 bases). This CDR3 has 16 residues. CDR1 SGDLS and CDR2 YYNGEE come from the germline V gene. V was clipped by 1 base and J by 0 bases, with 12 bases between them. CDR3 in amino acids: CASSVRGGTSTDTQYF. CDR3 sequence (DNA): TGTGCCAGCAGCGTAAGGGGCGGGACGAGCACAGATACGCAGTATTTT.

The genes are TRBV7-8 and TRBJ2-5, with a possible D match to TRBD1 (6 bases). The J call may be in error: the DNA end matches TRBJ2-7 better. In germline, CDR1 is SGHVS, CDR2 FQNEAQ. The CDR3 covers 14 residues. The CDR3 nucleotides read TGTGCCAGCAGCCTACAGGGAACCAACTACGAGCAGTACTTC. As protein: CASSLQGTNYEQYF.

CDR3 amino acids: CASSQRRGGQRRHRLPYTEAFF. CDR3 nucleotides: TGTGCCAGCAGTCAAAGACGGGGGGGACAGCGAAGACACCGACTTCCCTACACTGAAGCTTTCTTT. This chain connects TRBV3-1 (or the pseudogene TRBV3-2) to TRBJ1-1, with 7 nucleotides matching TRBD1. The junction had 31 bases not matched to a gene; V was cut back by 6 bases and J by 3 bases. CDR1 LGHDT and CDR2 YNNKEL come from the germline V gene (reference sequence). This CDR3 spans 22 amino acids.

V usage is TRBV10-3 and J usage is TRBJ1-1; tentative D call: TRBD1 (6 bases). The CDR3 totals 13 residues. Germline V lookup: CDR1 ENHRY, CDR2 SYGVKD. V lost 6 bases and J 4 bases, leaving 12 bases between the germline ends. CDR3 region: CAISKGVGTEAFF. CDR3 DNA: TGTGCCATCAGCAAGGGGGTGGGCACTGAAGCTTTCTTT.

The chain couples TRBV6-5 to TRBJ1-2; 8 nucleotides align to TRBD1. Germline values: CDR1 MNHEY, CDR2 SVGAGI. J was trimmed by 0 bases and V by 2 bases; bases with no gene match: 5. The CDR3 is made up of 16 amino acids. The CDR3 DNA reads TGTGCCAGCAGTTACACGTCGGACAGGGCTAACTATGGCTACACCTTC. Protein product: CASSYTSDRANYGYTF.

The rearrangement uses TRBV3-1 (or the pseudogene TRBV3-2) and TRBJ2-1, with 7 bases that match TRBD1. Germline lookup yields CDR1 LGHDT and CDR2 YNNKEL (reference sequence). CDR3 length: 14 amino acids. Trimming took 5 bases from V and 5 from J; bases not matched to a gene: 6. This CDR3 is CASSYRGENNEQFF. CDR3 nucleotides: TGTGCCAGCAGCTACAGGGGAGAGAACAATGAGCAGTTCTTC.

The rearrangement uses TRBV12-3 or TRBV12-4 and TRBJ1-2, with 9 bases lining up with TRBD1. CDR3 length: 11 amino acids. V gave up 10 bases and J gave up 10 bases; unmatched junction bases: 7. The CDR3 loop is CAISRDRVYTF. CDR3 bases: TGTGCCATCTCCCGGGACAGGGTCTACACCTTC.

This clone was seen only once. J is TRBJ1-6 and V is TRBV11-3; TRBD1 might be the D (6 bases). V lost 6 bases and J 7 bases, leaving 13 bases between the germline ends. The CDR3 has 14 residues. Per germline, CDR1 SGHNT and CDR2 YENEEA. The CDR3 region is CASRNRVDNSPLHF. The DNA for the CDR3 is TGTGCCAGCAGGAACAGGGTAGACAATTCACCCCTCCACTTT.

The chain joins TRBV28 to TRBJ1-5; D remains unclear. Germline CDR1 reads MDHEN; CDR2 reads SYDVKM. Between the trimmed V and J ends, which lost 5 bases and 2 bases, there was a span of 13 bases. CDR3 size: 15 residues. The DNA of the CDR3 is TGTGCCAGCAGTGACATATCAGAAGGCAATCAGCCCCAGCATTTT. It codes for CASSDISEGNQPQHF.

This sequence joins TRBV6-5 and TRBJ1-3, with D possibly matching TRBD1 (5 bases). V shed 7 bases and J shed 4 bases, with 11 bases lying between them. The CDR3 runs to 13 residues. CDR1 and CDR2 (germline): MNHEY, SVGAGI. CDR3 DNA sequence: TGTGCCAGCACACAGGTCAGCGGAAACACCATATATTTT. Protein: CASTQVSGNTIYF.

CDR3 amino acids: CASSSKGTGGYTF. CDR3 bases: TGTGCCAGCAGCAGCAAGGGGACAGGCGGCTACACCTTC. V gene TRBV7-3 combines with J gene TRBJ1-2, with 8 bases matching TRBD1. In germline, CDR1 is SGHTA, CDR2 FQGTGA. The CDR3 has 13 residues. The J segment lost 8 bases and the V segment lost 5 bases, leaving 7 bases of the junction unmatched.

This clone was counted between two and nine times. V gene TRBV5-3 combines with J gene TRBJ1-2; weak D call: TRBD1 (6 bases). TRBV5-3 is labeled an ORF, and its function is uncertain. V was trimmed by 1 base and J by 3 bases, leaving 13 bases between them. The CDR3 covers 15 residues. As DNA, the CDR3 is TGTGCCAGAAGCTTGAGTGGACAGTGGGACTATGGCTACACCTTC. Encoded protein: CARSLSGQWDYGYTF.

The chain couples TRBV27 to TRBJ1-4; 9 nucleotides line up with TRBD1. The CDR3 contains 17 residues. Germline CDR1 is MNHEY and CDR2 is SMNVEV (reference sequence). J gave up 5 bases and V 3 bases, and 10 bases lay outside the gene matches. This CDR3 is CASSFFSRTGENEKLFF. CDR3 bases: TGTGCCAGCAGTTTCTTTTCTCGGACAGGGGAGAATGAAAAACTGTTTTTT.

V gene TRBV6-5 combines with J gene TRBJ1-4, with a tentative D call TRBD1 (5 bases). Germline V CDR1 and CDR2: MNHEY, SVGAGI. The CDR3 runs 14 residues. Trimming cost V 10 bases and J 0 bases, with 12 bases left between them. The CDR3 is CATRGYATNEKLFF. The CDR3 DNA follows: TGTGCCACCCGGGGGTATGCAACTAATGAAAAACTGTTTTTT.

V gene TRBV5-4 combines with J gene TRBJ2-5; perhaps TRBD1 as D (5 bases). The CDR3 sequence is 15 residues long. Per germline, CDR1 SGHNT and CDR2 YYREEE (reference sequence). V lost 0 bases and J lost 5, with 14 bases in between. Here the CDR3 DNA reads TGTGCCAGCAGCTTGGCCGCAGGGTTTGGGGAGACCCAGTACTTC. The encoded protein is CASSLAAGFGETQYF.

The CDR3 here is CASKLQTNTGELFF. The CDR3 nucleotides are TGTGCCAGCAAATTACAGACGAACACCGGGGAGCTGTTTTTT. The rearrangement links TRBV2 to TRBJ2-2, with no clear D. This CDR3 region has 14 residues. Germline V CDR1 and CDR2: SNHLY, FYNNEI. Trimming removed 7 bases from V and 0 bases from J, with 9 bases in between.

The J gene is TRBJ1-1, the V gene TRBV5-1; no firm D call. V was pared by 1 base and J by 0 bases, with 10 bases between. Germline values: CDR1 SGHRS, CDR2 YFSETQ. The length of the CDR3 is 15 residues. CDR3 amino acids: CASSLNPHMNTEAFF. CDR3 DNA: TGCGCCAGCAGCTTGAACCCCCACATGAACACTGAAGCTTTCTTT.